This T cell receptor beta chain was observed in a study of blood T cells in healthy people across ages. Study-wide findings and caveats: Older age coincided with a roughly linear decline in TCR beta diversity per million T cells.

The CDR3 contains 15 residues. Germline V gene lookup returns CDR1 MNHEY and CDR2 SVGAGI. Losses at the gene ends were 4 bases for V and 6 bases for J; bases not matched to a gene: 10. This clonotype appeared once. The antigen is unknown. Primed by a sample-barcoded 5' primer and a J-beta primer mix, a second PCR proceeded for roughly 6 to 12 cycles. Individual samples furnished no less than 3 million CDR3-containing paired-end reads apiece. In TCRdb, the 5' RACE reads were re-called with MiXCR into one record per CDR3 protein. The top ten clones hold about 6.7% of a sample with about 1.4 million distinct CDR3 sequences, almost 60% of them seen once.

This chain links TRBV6-5 with TRBJ2-7; TRBD2 matches 9 bases. The sample comprised blood. The sequence came from a man younger than 35 in good health. The CDR3 sequence: CASSSAGTSFVEQYF. CDR3 bases: TGTGCCAGCAGTTCTGCCGGGACTAGCTTCGTCGAGCAGTACTTC.